The T cell receptor (beta chain) described here comes from a study of OX40 agonist ivuxolimab in advanced cancers. Looking at the study overall: The drug used for patients, ivuxolimab, was an agonistic anti-OX40 (CD134) antibody. The study's findings and limits: Expanded peripheral T-cell antigen specificity went undetermined. On average, a greater number of expanded clones characterised CD8+ T cells relative to CD4+. CD4+ and CD8+ T cells in blood underwent clonal expansion by week 6 at 0.1 to 3.0 mg/kg.

Sequencing used immunoSEQ multiplex PCR; TCRdb keeps in-frame clones, though not all of them. The sample lists approximately 64,000 clones; around 83% were seen once. Comment on this clone: What it recognizes is unknown.

CDR3 length: 14 amino acids. V was cut by 1 base and J by 2 bases, with 9 bases left in between. The germline CDR1 and CDR2 sequences are SGHVS and FQNEAQ. The rearrangement links TRBV7-8 to TRBJ2-7, with D unresolved. The source is an adult with an advanced solid tumor such as melanoma, head and neck, liver or kidney cancer. The material sequenced was CD4+ or CD8+ T cells sorted from blood, taken in a trial of the OX40 agonist ivuxolimab. CDR3 sequence (DNA): TGTGCCAGCAGCTTAGTTGGCCCGACCTACGAGCAGTACTTC. It codes for CASSLVGPTYEQYF.